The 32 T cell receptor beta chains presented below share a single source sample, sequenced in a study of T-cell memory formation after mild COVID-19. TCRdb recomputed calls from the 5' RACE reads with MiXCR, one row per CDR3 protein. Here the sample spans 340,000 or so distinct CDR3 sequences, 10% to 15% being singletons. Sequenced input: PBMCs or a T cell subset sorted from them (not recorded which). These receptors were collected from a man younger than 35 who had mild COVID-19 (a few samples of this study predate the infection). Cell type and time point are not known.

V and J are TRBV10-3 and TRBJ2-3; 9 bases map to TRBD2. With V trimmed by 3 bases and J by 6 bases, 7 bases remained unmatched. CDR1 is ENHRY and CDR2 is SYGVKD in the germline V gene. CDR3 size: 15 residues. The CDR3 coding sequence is TGTGCCATCAGTGAAAGGCGGGGGGGTATGGATACGCAGTATTTT. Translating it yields CAISERRGGMDTQYF.

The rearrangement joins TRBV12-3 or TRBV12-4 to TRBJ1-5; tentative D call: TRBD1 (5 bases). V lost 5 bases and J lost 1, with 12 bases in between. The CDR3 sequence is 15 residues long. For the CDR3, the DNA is TGTGCCAGCAGTACCGGGGCTCTGAGCAATCAGCCCCAGCATTTT. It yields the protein CASSTGALSNQPQHF.

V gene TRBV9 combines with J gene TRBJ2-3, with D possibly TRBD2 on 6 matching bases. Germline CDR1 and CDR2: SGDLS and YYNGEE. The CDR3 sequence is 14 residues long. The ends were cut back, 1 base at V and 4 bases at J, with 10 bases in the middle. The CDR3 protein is CASSVRRDADTQYF. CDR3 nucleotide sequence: TGTGCCAGCAGCGTAAGGAGGGACGCAGATACGCAGTATTTT.

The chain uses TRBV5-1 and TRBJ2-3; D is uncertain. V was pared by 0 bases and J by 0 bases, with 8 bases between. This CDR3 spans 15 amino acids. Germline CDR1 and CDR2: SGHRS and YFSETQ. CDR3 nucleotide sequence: TGCGCCAGCAGCTTGGCCCCGACTAGCACAGATACGCAGTATTTT. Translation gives CASSLAPTSTDTQYF.

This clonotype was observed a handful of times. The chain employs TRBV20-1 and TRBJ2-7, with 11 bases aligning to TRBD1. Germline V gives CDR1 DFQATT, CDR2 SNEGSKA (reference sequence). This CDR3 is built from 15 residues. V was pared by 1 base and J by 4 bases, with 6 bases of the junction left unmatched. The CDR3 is CSARGTGGSYYEQYF. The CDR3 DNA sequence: TGCAGTGCTAGAGGGACAGGGGGCTCATATTACGAGCAGTACTTC.

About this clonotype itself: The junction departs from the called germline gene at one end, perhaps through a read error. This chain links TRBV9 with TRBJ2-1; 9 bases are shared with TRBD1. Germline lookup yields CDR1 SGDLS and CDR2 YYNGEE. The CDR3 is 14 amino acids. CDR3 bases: TGTTCCAGCAGCTCTCGACAGGGGGACAATGAGCAGTTCTTC. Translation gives CSSSSRQGDNEQFF.

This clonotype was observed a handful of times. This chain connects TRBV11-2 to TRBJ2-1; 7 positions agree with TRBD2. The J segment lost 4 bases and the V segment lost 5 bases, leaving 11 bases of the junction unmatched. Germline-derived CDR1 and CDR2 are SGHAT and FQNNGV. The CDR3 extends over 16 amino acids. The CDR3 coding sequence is TGTGCCAGCAGCCCAAACCCCGGGGGGACTTACAATGAGCAGTTCTTC. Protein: CASSPNPGGTYNEQFF.

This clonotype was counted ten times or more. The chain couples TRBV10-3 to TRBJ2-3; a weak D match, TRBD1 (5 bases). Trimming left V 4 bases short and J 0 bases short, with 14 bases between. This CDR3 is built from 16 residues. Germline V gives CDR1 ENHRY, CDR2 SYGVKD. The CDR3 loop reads CAISAQGDPSTDTQYF. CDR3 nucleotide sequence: TGTGCCATCAGTGCGCAGGGTGATCCTAGCACAGATACGCAGTATTTT.

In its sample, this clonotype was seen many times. The CDR3 reads CASSQDSGSYTDTQYF. The CDR3 DNA reads TGCGCCAGCAGCCAAGATAGCGGTTCCTACACAGATACGCAGTATTTT. The chain joins TRBV4-3 to TRBJ2-3; D might be TRBD2 (6 bases). CDR3 length: 16 amino acids. The V end lost 0 bases, the J end lost 2 bases, and 12 bases lay between the germline ends. Germline V gene sequence: CDR1 LGHNA, CDR2 YSLEER.

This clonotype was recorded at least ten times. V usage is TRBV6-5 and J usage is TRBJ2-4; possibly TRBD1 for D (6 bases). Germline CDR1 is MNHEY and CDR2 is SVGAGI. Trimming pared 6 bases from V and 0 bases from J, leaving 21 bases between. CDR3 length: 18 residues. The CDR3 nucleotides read TGTGCCAGCAGCCCGGGACAACCTATCTTCGTAGCCAAAAACATTCAGTACTTC. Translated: CASSPGQPIFVAKNIQYF.

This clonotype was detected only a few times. The CDR3 nucleotides read TGTGCCAGCAGTAGCCGGGACACCTCCTGGGGGTACGAGCAGTACTTC. This codes for CASSSRDTSWGYEQYF. The chain couples TRBV27 to TRBJ2-7, with a weak D call TRBD1 (6 bases). The CDR3 consists of 16 residues. Germline loops: CDR1 MNHEY, CDR2 SMNVEV (reference sequence). V was pared by 5 bases and J by 4 bases, with 21 bases between.

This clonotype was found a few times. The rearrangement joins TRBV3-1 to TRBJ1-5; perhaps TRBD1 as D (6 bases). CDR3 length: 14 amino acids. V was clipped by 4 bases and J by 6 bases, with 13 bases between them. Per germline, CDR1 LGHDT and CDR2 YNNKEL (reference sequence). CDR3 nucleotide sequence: TGTGCCAGCAGCCGGGACACAGGGAGTCAGCCCCAGCATTTT. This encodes CASSRDTGSQPQHF.

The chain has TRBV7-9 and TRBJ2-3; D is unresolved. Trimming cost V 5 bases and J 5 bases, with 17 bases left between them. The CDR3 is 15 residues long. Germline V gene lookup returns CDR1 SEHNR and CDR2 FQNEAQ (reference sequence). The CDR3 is CASSVLTLYEDTQYF. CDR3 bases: TGTGCCAGCAGCGTATTGACACTGTACGAAGATACGCAGTATTTT.

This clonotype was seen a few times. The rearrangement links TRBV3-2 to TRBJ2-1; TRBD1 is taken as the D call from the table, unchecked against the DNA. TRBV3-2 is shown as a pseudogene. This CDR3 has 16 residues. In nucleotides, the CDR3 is TGTGCCAGCCGTCGCTGGCGGGGGCCCCATCTCGATGAGCAGTTCTTC. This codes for CASRRWRGPHLDEQFF.

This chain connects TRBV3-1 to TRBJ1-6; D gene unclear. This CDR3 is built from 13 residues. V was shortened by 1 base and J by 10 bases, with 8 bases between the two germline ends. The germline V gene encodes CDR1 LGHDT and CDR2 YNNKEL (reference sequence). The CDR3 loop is CASSQGRRSPLHF. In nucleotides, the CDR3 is TGTGCCAGCAGCCAAGGTCGCAGGTCACCCCTCCACTTT. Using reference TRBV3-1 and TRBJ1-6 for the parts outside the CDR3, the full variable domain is DTAVSQTPKYLVTQMGNDKSIKCEQNLGHDTMYWYKQDSKKFLKIMFSYNNKELIINETVPNRFSPKSPDKAHLNLHINSLELGDSAVYFCASSQGRRSPLHFGNGTRLTVT.

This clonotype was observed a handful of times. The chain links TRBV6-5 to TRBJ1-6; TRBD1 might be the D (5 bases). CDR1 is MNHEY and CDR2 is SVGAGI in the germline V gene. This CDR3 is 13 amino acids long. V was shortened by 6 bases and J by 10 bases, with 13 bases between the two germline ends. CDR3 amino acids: CASSLRGRSPLHF. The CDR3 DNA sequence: TGTGCCAGCAGCCTCCGGGGGAGGTCACCCCTCCACTTT.

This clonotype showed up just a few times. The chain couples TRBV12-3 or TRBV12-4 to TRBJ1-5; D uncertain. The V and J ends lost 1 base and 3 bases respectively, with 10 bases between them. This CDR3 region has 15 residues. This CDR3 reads CASSLEGGPNQPQHF. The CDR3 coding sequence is TGTGCCAGCAGTTTAGAAGGTGGCCCCAATCAGCCCCAGCATTTT.

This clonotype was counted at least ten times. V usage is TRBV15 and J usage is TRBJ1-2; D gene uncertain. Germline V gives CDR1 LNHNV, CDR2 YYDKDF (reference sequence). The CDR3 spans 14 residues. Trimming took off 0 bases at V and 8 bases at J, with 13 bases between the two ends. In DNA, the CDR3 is TGTGCCACCAGCAGAGAAACACGGGCGGAAGGCTACACCTTC. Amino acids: CATSRETRAEGYTF.

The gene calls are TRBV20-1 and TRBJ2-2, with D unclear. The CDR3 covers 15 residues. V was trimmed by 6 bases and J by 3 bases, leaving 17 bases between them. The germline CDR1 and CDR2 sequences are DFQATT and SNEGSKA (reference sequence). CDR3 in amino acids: CSATPVWAYTGELFF. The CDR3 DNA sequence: TGCAGTGCAACGCCAGTCTGGGCCTACACCGGGGAGCTGTTTTTT.

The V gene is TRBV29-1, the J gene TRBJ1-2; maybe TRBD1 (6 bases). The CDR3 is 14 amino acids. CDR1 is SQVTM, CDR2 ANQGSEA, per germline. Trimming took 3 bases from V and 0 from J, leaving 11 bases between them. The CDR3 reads CSVEGDTSNYGYTF. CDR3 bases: TGCAGCGTTGAGGGGGACACCTCTAACTATGGCTACACCTTC.

The DNA of the CDR3 is TGTGCCAGCAGTGAAAGAGGGGACCGGAATAATTCACCCCTCCACTTT. Encoded protein: CASSERGDRNNSPLHF. The rearrangement joins TRBV2 to TRBJ1-6; TRBD1 is a possible D gene (5 bases). Germline V CDR1 and CDR2: SNHLY, FYNNEI. The CDR3 contains 16 residues. V lost 2 bases to trimming and J lost 5 bases, with 13 bases between them.

CDR3 sequence: CASSQEPILAHPGETQYF. In nucleotides, the CDR3 is TGCGCCAGCAGCCAAGAACCTATTCTTGCCCATCCTGGAGAGACCCAGTACTTC. The chain couples TRBV4-1 to TRBJ2-5; D is uncertain. Germline V gives CDR1 MGHRA, CDR2 YSYEKL. The CDR3 sequence is 18 residues long. V was clipped by 0 bases and J by 4 bases, with 21 bases between them.

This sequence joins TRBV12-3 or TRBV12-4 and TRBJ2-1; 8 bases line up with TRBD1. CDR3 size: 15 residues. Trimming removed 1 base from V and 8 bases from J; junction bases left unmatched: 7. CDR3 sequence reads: CASSLEQGAGDEQFF. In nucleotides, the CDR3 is TGTGCCAGCAGTTTAGAGCAGGGGGCCGGGGATGAGCAGTTCTTC.

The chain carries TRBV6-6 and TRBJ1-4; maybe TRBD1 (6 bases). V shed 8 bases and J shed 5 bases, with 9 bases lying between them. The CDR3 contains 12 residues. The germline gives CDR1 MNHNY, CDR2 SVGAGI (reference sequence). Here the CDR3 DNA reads TGTGCCAGCGGGACACGAAATGAAAAACTGTTTTTT. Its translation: CASGTRNEKLFF.

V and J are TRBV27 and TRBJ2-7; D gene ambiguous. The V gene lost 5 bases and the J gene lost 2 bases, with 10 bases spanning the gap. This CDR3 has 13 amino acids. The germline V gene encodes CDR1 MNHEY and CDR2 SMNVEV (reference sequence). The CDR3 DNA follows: TGTGCCAGCAGTGGAAGCAAGACCTACGAGCAGTACTTC. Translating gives CASSGSKTYEQYF.

CDR3: CSARPSGGATDTQYF. The CDR3 DNA is TGCAGTGCTAGACCCAGCGGGGGGGCCACAGATACGCAGTATTTT. This chain uses TRBV20-1 with TRBJ2-3; 10 positions agree with TRBD2. Germline V CDR1 and CDR2: DFQATT, SNEGSKA (reference sequence). The CDR3 spans 15 residues. The junction had 4 bases not matched to a gene; V was cut back by 2 bases and J by 2 bases.

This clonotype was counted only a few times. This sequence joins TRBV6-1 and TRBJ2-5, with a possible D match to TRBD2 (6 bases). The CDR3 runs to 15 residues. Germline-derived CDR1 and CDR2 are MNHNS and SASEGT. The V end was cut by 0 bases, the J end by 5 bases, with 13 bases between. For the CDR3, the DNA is TGTGCCAGCAGTGAAGCCCGGGGCGCGGGGGAGACCCAGTACTTC. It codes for CASSEARGAGETQYF.

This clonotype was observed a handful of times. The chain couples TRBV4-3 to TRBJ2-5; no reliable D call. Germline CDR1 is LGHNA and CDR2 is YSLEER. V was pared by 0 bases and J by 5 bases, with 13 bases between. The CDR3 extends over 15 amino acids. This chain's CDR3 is CASSQELQIRETQYF. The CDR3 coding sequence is TGCGCCAGCAGCCAAGAACTACAGATCCGGGAGACCCAGTACTTC.

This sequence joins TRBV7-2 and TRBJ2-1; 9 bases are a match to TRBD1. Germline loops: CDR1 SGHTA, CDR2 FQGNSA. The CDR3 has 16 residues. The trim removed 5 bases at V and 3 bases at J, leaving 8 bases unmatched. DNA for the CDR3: TGTGCCAGCAGCCCCAAGGGACAGGGATACTACAATGAGCAGTTCTTC. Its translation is CASSPKGQGYYNEQFF.

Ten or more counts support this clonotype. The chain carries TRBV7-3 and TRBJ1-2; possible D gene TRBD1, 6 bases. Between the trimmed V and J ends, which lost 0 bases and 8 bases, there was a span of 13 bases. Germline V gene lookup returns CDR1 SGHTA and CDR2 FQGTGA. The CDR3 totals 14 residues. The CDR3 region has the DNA TGTGCCAGCAGCTTAACGGGGCCAGGGGAAGGCTACACCTTC. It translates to CASSLTGPGEGYTF.

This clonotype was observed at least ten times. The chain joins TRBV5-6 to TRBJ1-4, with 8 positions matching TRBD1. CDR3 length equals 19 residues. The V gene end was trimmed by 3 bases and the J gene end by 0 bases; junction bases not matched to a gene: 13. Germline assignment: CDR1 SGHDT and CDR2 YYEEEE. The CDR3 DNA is TGTGCCAGCAGCTCAACAGGGACAGGCCGGATCGCAACTAATGAAAAACTGTTTTTT. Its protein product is CASSSTGTGRIATNEKLFF.

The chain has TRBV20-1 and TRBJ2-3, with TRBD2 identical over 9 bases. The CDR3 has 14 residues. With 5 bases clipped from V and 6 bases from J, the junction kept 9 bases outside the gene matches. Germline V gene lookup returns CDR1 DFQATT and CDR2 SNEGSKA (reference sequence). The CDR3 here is CSAERGDQVDTQYF. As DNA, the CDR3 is TGCAGTGCTGAGCGGGGGGACCAAGTCGATACGCAGTATTTT.